This TCR beta chain originates from a study of T cell responses to AZD1222 COVID-19 vaccine. V lost 4 bases and J lost 0, with 18 bases in between. Germline V gene sequence: CDR1 SGHAT, CDR2 FQNNGV. The CDR3 is made up of 18 amino acids. Note on this clone: What it binds is unknown.

Data came from immunoSEQ multiplex PCR; TCRdb stores just in-frame clones and leaves some out. Of about 77,000 clones in the sample, around 90% are singletons; the top ten hold roughly 4.8%. Pooled in the analysis were second doses at about 4 or about 12 weeks. General study points: White British ancestry dominated among donors, who included more females, and clonal diversity was possibly underestimated. With two AZD1222 doses given, Spike-specific TCR breadth and depth both rose.

Sequenced here: peripheral blood, sampled 28 days after the second AZD1222 dose. The chain recombines TRBV11-2 with TRBJ2-2, with D maybe TRBD1 (5 bases). The receptor was derived from an adult who received the AZD1222 COVID-19 vaccine. The CDR3 here is CASSSFPLGQANTGELFF. CDR3 coding DNA: TGTGCCAGCAGCTCATTCCCTCTCGGACAAGCGAACACCGGGGAGCTGTTTTTT.